This TCR beta chain was captured in a study of chemoradiotherapy in HPV16-positive cancers. Study observations and caveats: In HPV16-positive patients, HPV-responsive T-cell expansion tracked better recurrence-free survival.

As regards this clone: Its antigen is undetermined.

Over chemoradiotherapy, repertoires were sampled more than once. Sequencing was performed with immunoSEQ multiplex PCR; in TCRdb, only in-frame clones are kept and a portion is missing. The top ten hold over 1.5% of the sample, which has some 12,000 clones, roughly 90% seen once. Germline V lookup: CDR1 LNHDA, CDR2 SQIVND (reference sequence). Trimming removed 4 bases from V and 0 bases from J, with 11 bases in between. The CDR3 is 15 amino acids. The chain carries TRBV19 and TRBJ2-3; D gene uncertain. The sequenced sample was blood, obtained from a patient who underwent chemoradiotherapy. This sequence was found in a human donor with HPV-associated anogenital cancer. The DNA of the CDR3 is TGTGCCAGTAGTAGCGACTCCTCTAGCACAGATACGCAGTATTTT. This sequence encodes CASSSDSSSTDTQYF.